The entry below gives a single T cell receptor beta chain sequence along with its context. The same CDR3 can be traced to other DNA sequences in this sample. Naive CD8 cells comprised CD45RO-negative, CCR7-positively selected cells, excluding terminally differentiated effector memory CD45RA+ cells. Healthy HIV-negative adults without recent acute infections or vaccinations served as donors. The entry originates in a study of shared clonotypes between healthy human individuals. V lost 2 bases and J 6 bases, leaving 5 bases between the germline ends. The CDR3 is 12 amino acids. Germline CDR1 SGHDT, CDR2 YYEEEE. Generated by immunoSEQ multiplex PCR, the TCRdb table keeps only in-frame clones and is missing some. The sample records 2 million or so clones, approximately 94% being singletons.

The chain couples TRBV5-6 to TRBJ2-2; D is unclear. The sequence was obtained from a man younger than 35 in good health. The specimen was naive CD8+ T cells sorted from blood. This CDR3 reads CASSLGSGELFF. In DNA, the CDR3 is TGTGCCAGCAGCTTAGGGTCCGGGGAGCTGTTTTTT.